The clone carrying this TCR beta chain came up once. Its matching antigen is unknown. The donors were members of the validation cohort, which comprised 90 to 150 subjects and was separate from the first cohort of roughly 700 subjects. This sample is part of a study of cytomegalovirus exposure and HLA in healthy donors. Profiled with immunoSEQ multiplex PCR; TCRdb holds only in-frame clones, not every one. Here the sample spans fewer than 250,000 clones, around 87% being singletons. Study-wide results and caveats: The study recorded about 150 TCR beta chains that were cytomegalovirus-associated. Most TCR sequences proved rare, with some public TCRs found in many donors.

CDR1 is SGDLS and CDR2 is YYNGEE in the germline V gene. The length of the CDR3 is 16 residues. V lost 2 bases to trimming and J lost 4 bases, with 19 bases between them. Sequencing used PBMCs. The chain recombines TRBV9 with TRBJ2-7, with D perhaps TRBD1 (6 bases). This receptor was identified in a young man in good health and CMV-seronegative. The CDR3 loop reads CASSVSTGGGVYEQYF. In DNA form, the CDR3 reads TGTGCCAGCAGCGTCTCGACAGGTGGTGGGGTTTACGAGCAGTACTTC.